These 9 T cell receptor beta chains originate from one sample sequenced in a study of blood T cell repertoires in COVID-19. The assay was immunoSEQ multiplex PCR, and TCRdb's table has in-frame clones only and misses some. The sample has about 110,000 clones; about four fifths are singletons. Sequencing was performed on peripheral blood. Source of these receptors: an older woman with acute or convalescent COVID-19.

The chain is built from TRBV7-9 and TRBJ1-1; D remains unclear. V gave up 0 bases and J gave up 1 base, with 12 bases separating them. The germline gives CDR1 SEHNR, CDR2 FQNEAQ (reference sequence). The CDR3 runs to 16 residues. The CDR3 region has the DNA TGTGCCAGCAGCTTAGCGAGACAAATAACGAACACTGAAGCTTTCTTT. Amino acid sequence: CASSLARQITNTEAFF. The full variable domain, its missing parts supplied by reference TRBV7-9 and TRBJ1-1, is DTGVSQNPRHKITKRGQNVTFRCDPISEHNRLYWYRQTLGQGPEFLTYFQNEAQLEKSRLLSDRFSAERPKGSFSTLEIQRTEQGDSAMYLCASSLARQITNTEAFFGQGTRLTVV.

The chain has TRBV5-5 and TRBJ1-2; possible D gene TRBD1, 5 bases. Trimming stripped 2 bases from V and 2 bases from J, with 13 bases between. This CDR3 region has 15 residues. CDR1 is SGHKS and CDR2 is YYEKEE in the germline V gene (reference sequence). CDR3 sequence reads: CASSFTGALNYGYTF. DNA of the CDR3: TGTGCCAGCAGCTTCACAGGTGCCCTCAACTATGGCTACACCTTC.

The chain combines TRBV25-1 with TRBJ2-1, with no clear D. The CDR3 spans 15 residues. Germline V gene lookup returns CDR1 MGHDK and CDR2 SYGVNS. With 4 bases removed from V and 3 bases from J, the gap between germline ends came to 13 bases. The CDR3 reads CASSGSARGYNEQFF. CDR3 nucleotides: TGTGCCAGCAGTGGCTCTGCGCGCGGCTACAATGAGCAGTTCTTC.

This sequence joins TRBV6-5 and TRBJ1-2; possible D gene TRBD1, 5 bases. The CDR3 runs to 14 residues. Germline CDR1 MNHEY, CDR2 SVGAGI. V dropped 4 bases and J dropped 4 bases, with 13 bases sitting between them. Here the CDR3 reads CASSSPGVSYGYTF. The CDR3 DNA reads TGTGCCAGCAGTTCCCCGGGGGTCTCCTATGGCTACACCTTC.

This chain connects TRBV9 to TRBJ1-1; D is possibly TRBD1 (6 bases). With 3 bases removed from V and 2 bases from J, the gap between germline ends came to 11 bases. From germline, CDR1 is SGDLS and CDR2 YYNGEE. The CDR3 runs to 14 residues. The CDR3 nucleotides read TGTGCCAGCAGCGGCCGGACAGCCAACACTGAAGCTTTCTTT. Encoded protein: CASSGRTANTEAFF.

This clone was seen just once. This chain connects TRBV18 to TRBJ2-7; perhaps TRBD1 as D (6 bases). The CDR3 contains 13 residues. V was clipped by 4 bases and J by 5 bases, with 12 bases between them. CDR1 KGHSH and CDR2 LQKENI come from the germline V gene. The CDR3 nucleotides read TGTGCCAGCTCACGGAGCCGGGACAACGAGCAGTACTTC. It codes for CASSRSRDNEQYF. The complete variable domain, with remaining parts taken from reference TRBV18 and TRBJ2-7, reads NAGVMQNPRHLVRRRGQEARLRCSPMKGHSHVYWYRQLPEEGLKFMVYLQKENIIDESGMPKERFSAEFPKEGPSILRIQQVVRGDSAAYFCASSRSRDNEQYFGPGTRLTVT.

The chain is built from TRBV3-1 (or the pseudogene TRBV3-2) and TRBJ2-1, with 12 bases aligning to TRBD2. The CDR3 spans 19 residues. Germline CDR1 is LGHDT and CDR2 is YNNKEL (reference sequence). Losses at the gene ends were 3 bases for V and 3 bases for J; bases not matched to a gene: 12. The DNA for the CDR3 is TGTGCCAGCAGCCATCACGGACTAGCGGGGTATAGAAGCTACAATGAGCAGTTCTTC. Its protein is CASSHHGLAGYRSYNEQFF.

V gene TRBV30 combines with J gene TRBJ1-5, with 8 positions matching TRBD1. The junction had 10 bases not matched to a gene; V was cut back by 1 base and J by 5 bases. Germline CDR1 reads GTSNPN; CDR2 reads SVGIG (reference sequence). CDR3 size: 16 residues. The CDR3 DNA is TGTGCCTGGAGTGGCAGGGGGCAGAGGGCCTATCAGCCCCAGCATTTT. Protein product: CAWSGRGQRAYQPQHF.

The chain recombines TRBV11-3 with TRBJ2-5, with D possibly being TRBD1 (5 bases). CDR3 length: 14 amino acids. Germline CDR1 and CDR2: SGHNT and YENEEA. Between the trimmed V and J ends, which lost 4 bases and 3 bases, there was a span of 12 bases. The CDR3 loop reads CASSSTDNKETQYF. CDR3 DNA sequence: TGTGCCAGCAGCTCGACAGATAATAAAGAGACCCAGTACTTC.